The T cell receptor beta chain described here comes from a study of blood T cells in healthy people across ages (dated by TCRdb to between 2014 and 2017). Concerning the study at large: In model experiments, template switching captured roughly one uniquely barcoded TCR beta cDNA molecule for every two T cells. To track age-related changes in TCR beta repertoire diversity, the study relied on deep sequencing normalized with unique cDNA molecular identifiers. The donors were divided into four age groups: young (average about 16 years), middle-aged (under 40), aged (about 60) and long-lived (82). To avoid experimental bias, donors of different ages were spread randomly across the sequencing lanes. For two donors (one aged 18 to 29 and one aged 80 or older), the study analyzed two additional independent replicas of 1 million unique cDNA reads from the same blood draw.

Trimming accounts for 8 bases at V and 0 bases at J, while the number of junction bases matched to no gene is 8. CDR1 and CDR2 are drawn from the germline V gene: KGHDR, SFDVKD. From cysteine to phenylalanine, the CDR3 is 15 amino acids long. Only the CDR3 DNA is retained, 45 bases long and in frame from the first base. The donors were under 40 Caucasian individuals from Russia, aged roughly 6 to 90 years, who were systemically healthy. Each donor gave about 10 milliliters of peripheral blood, drawn into EDTA-treated Vacutainer tubes. Ficoll-Paque density-gradient centrifugation was used to isolate PBMCs, with at least 6.5 million obtained per sample. Total RNA, at least 6 micrograms per sample, was extracted from PBMCs with Trizol reagent. The percentages of naive CD45RAhigh/CD27high T cells were determined by flow cytometry on a PBMC aliquot from every donor. Regarding this clonotype: No antigen is known for it. No clone much larger than this one lies a single base away; base qualities are absent.

Library preparation was by 5' RACE. Sequencing instrument: Illumina HiSeq 2500. A second PCR of roughly 6 to 11 cycles was run with a J-beta primer mix and a sample-barcoded 5' primer. A template-switch 5' adaptor carrying 12 random nucleotides introduced a unique molecular identifier onto each TCR beta cDNA molecule. Each sample yielded at least 2.5 million CDR3-containing paired-end reads. All of the RNA was converted into first-strand cDNA using the Mint cDNA synthesis kit, with a TRBC-specific oligonucleotide serving as the primer. After uracil-DNA glycosylase treatment, a first 18-cycle PCR used universal primers M1SS and BC2_uni_R on all cDNA. The authors' analysis ran thus. For normalization, 1 million high-quality reads, each with a distinct molecular identifier, were randomly selected from each sample. Reads with shared molecular identifiers were discarded instead of being binned into consensus sequences. MiTCR, set to a Q25 quality threshold and the strictest error-elimination algorithm, was used for CDR3 identification, clonotype clustering and error correction. A nonparametric unseen species model using Euler transformation provided a lower-bound estimate of total TCR beta diversity. TCRdb redid the processing of the public reads, applying fastp at Q25 and MiXCR, and retained in-frame beta chains. Each entry merges the rows of one CDR3 protein and shows their most common DNA and genes. TCRdb, not the authors, supplied the V and J calls. This sample is represented by nearly 1 million distinct CDR3 sequences; roughly 51% of them were singletons. The ten largest clones represent roughly a fifth of the sample.

What the work shows at the level of the full study, not this receptor alone: There was a strong correlation between observed TCR beta diversity and the percentage of naive T cells measured by flow cytometry. Because profiling used bulk unsorted PBMCs, naive and antigen-experienced compartments could not be compared conclusively. The long-lived group showed more naive CD4+ T cells, fewer expanded clones and increased TCR diversity than the aged group, suggesting age selection. As age increased, observed TCR beta diversity per million T cells dropped in a roughly linear way, and a significant reduction was already evident by age about 40. Because the CMV infection status of the donors was unknown, age-related changes in expanded clonotypes may potentially have been confounded. Total diversity estimates from one million sequenced T cells were considered lower bounds and underestimates.

The chain is assembled from TRBV24-1 and TRBJ2-7; the junction holds 8 bases that match TRBD1. This receptor was obtained from a woman in her fifties or sixties in good health. Sequencing was done on a sample of blood. DNA sequence: TGTGCCACCATGGCGGGCACAGGGGGCTCCTACGAGCAGTACTTC. This translates into CATMAGTGGSYEQYF.